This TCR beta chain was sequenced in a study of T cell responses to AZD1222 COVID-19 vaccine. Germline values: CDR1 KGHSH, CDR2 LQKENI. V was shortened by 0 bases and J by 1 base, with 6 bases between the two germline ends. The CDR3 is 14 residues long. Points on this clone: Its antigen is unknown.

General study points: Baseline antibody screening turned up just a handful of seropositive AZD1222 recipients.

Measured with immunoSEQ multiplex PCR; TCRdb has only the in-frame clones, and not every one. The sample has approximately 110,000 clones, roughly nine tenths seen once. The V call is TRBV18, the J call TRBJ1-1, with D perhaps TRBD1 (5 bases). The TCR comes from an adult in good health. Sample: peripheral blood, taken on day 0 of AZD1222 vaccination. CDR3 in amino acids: CASSPPGRNTEAFF. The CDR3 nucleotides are TGTGCCAGCTCACCACCGGGACGGAACACTGAAGCTTTCTTT.